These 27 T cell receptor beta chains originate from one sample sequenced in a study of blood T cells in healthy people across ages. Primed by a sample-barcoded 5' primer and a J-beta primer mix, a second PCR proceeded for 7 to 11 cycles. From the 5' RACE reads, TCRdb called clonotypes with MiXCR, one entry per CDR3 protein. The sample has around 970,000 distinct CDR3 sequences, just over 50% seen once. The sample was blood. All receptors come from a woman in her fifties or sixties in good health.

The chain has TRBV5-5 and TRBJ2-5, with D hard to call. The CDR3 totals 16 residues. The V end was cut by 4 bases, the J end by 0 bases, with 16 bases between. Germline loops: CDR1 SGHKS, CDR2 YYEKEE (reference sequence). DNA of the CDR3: TGTGCCAGCAGCCCCGAGTGCTTCACGGACCAAGAGACCCAGTACTTC. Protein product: CASSPECFTDQETQYF.

CDR3 in amino acids: CASSLAEGLGDTQYF. The CDR3 DNA reads TGTGCCAGCAGTTTAGCGGAGGGGCTGGGCGATACGCAGTATTTT. The V and J genes are TRBV12-3 or TRBV12-4 and TRBJ2-3; a possible D gene is TRBD2 (6 bases). This CDR3 has 15 amino acids. Trimming cost V 0 bases and J 6 bases, with 13 bases left between them.

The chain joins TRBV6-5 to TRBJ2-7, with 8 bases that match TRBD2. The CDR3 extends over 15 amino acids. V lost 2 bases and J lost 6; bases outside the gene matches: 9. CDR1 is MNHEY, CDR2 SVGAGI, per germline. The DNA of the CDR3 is TGTGCCAGCAGTTACACCGGGACTAGTTTTGGCGAGCAGTACTTC. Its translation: CASSYTGTSFGEQYF.

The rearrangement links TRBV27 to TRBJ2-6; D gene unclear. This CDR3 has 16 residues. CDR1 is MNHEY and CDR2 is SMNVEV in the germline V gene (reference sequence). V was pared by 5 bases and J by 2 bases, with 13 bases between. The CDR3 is CASSPLASAGANVLTF. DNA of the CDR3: TGTGCCAGCAGTCCCCTCGCTAGTGCTGGGGCCAACGTCCTGACTTTC.

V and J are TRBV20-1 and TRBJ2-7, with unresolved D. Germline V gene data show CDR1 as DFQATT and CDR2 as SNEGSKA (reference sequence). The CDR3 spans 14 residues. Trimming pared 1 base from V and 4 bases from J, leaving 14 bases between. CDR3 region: CSARAPGPPYEQYF. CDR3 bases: TGCAGTGCTAGAGCTCCCGGCCCGCCTTACGAGCAGTACTTC.

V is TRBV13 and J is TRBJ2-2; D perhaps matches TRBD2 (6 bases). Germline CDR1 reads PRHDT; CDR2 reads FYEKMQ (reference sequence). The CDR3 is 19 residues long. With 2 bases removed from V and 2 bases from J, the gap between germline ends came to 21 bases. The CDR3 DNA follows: TGTGCCAGCAGCTTATACCCAGCGGGTAATTCGGCCAACACCGGGGAGCTGTTTTTT. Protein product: CASSLYPAGNSANTGELFF.

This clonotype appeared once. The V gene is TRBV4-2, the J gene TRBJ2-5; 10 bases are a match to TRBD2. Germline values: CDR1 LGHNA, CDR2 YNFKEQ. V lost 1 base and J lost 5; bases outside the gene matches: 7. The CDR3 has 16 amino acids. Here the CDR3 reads CASSQVGERGGETQYF. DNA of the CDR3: TGTGCCAGCAGCCAAGTCGGCGAGCGGGGGGGTGAGACCCAGTACTTC.

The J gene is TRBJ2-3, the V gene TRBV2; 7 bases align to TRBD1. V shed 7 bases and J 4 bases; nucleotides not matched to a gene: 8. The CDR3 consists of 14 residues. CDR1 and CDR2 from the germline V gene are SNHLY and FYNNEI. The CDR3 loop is CASIRDRISDTQYF. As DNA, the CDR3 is TGTGCCAGCATCCGGGACAGAATATCAGATACGCAGTATTTT. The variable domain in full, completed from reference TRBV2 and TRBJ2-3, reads EPEVTQTPSHQVTQMGQEVILRCVPISNHLYFYWYRQILGQKVEFLVSFYNNEISEKSEIFDDQFSVERPDGSNFTLKIRSTKLEDSAMYFCASIRDRISDTQYFGPGTRLTVL.

CDR3 residues: CSVGVTQGEQYF. DNA for the CDR3: TGCAGCGTTGGGGTAACGCAGGGGGAGCAGTACTTC. This rearrangement joins TRBV29-1 to TRBJ2-7, with D tentatively TRBD1 (6 bases). The ends were cut back, 4 bases at V and 7 bases at J, with 14 bases in the middle. The V gene's germline CDR1 is SQVTM and CDR2 ANQGSEA. CDR3 size: 12 residues.

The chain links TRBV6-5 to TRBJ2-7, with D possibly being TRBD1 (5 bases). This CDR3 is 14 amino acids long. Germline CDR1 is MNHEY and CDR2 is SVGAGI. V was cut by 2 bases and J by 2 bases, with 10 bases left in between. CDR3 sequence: CASSYGAGPYEQYF. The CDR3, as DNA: TGTGCCAGCAGTTACGGTGCAGGGCCCTACGAGCAGTACTTC.

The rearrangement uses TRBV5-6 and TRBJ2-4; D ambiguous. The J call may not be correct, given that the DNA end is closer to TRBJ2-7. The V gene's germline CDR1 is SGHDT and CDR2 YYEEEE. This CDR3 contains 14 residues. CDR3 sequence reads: CASSLRTHGGEQYF. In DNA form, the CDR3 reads TGTGCCAGCAGCTTGAGGACCCACGGCGGCGAGCAGTACTTC.

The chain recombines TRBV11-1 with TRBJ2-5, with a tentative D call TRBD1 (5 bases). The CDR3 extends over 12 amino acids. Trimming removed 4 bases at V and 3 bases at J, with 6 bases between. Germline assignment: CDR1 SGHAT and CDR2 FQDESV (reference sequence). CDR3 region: CASSSTEETQYF. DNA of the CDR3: TGTGCCAGCAGCTCGACAGAAGAGACCCAGTACTTC.

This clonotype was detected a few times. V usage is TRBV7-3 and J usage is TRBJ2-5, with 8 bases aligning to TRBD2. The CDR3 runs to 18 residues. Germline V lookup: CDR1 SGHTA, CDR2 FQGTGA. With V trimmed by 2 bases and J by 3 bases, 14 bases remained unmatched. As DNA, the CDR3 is TGTGCCAGCAGCTTAGGGCTAGCGGGCGTCACAGCAAAAGAGACCCAGTACTTC. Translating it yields CASSLGLAGVTAKETQYF.

CDR3: CASRGTAPYNEQFF. The DNA of the CDR3 is TGTGCCAGCAGGGGGACAGCGCCCTACAATGAGCAGTTCTTC. The chain links TRBV27 to TRBJ2-1; 7 bases agree with TRBD1. This CDR3 is built from 14 residues. The germline CDR1 and CDR2 sequences are MNHEY and SMNVEV (reference sequence). V shed 6 bases, J shed 2 bases, and the junction held 4 bases outside the gene matches.

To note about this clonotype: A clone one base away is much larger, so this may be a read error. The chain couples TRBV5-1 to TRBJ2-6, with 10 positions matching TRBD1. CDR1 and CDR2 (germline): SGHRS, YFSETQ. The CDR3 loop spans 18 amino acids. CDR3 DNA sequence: TGCGCCAGCTCCCTGACAGGGGGCGGACGTTCTGGGGTCAACGTCCTGACTTTC. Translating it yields CASSLTGGGRSGVNVLTF.

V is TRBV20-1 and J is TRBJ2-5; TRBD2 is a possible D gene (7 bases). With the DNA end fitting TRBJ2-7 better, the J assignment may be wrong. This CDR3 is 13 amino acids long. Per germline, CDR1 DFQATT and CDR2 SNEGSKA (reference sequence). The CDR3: CSAREGGVGEQYF. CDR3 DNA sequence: TGCAGTGCTAGAGAAGGGGGGGTAGGCGAGCAGTACTTC.

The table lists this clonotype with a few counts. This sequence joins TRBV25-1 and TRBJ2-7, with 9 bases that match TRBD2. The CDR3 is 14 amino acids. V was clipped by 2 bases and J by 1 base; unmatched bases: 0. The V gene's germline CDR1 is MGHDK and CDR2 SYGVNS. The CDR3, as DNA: TGTGCCAGCAGTGAAGCGGGGGGGTCCTACGAGCAGTACTTC. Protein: CASSEAGGSYEQYF.

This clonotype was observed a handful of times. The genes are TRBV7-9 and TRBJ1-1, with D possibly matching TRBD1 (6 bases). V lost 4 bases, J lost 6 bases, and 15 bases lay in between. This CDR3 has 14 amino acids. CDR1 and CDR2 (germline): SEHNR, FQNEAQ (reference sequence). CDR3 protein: CASSSQRTAAEAFF. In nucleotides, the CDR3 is TGTGCCAGCAGCTCGCAACGGACAGCCGCTGAAGCTTTCTTT.

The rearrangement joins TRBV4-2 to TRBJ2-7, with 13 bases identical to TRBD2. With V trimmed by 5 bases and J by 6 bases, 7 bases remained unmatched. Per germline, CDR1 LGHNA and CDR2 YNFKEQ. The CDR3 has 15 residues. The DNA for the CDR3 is TGTGCCAGCAGCAGGAGACTAGCGGGAGGATCCGAGCAGTACTTC. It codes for CASSRRLAGGSEQYF.

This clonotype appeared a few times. The CDR3 nucleotides are TGTGCCAGCAGGTCCATGAAAAGGACTGGGGCCAACGTCCTGACTTTC. Translating gives CASRSMKRTGANVLTF. V is TRBV7-8 and J is TRBJ2-6; D ambiguous. Germline CDR1 is SGHVS and CDR2 is FQNEAQ. This CDR3 is built from 16 residues. Trimming cost V 6 bases and J 2 bases, with 14 bases left between them.

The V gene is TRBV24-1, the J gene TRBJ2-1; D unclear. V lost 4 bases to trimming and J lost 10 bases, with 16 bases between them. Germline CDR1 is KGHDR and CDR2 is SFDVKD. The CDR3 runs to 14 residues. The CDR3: CATSDLPPVVEQFF. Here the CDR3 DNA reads TGTGCCACCAGTGACCTACCTCCCGTGGTAGAGCAGTTCTTC.

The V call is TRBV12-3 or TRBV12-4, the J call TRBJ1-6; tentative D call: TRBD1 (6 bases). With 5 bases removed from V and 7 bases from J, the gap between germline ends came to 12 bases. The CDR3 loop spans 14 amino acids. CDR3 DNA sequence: TGTGCCAGCAGTAAGGACAGCCCGAATTCACCCCTCCACTTT. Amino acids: CASSKDSPNSPLHF.

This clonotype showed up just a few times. CDR3 loop: CASSTGGGRTQYF. For the CDR3, the DNA is TGTGCCAGCAGCACAGGGGGGGGGCGAACGCAGTATTTT. This chain links TRBV9 with TRBJ2-3; maybe TRBD1 (8 bases). Germline CDR1 SGDLS, CDR2 YYNGEE. The CDR3 runs 13 residues. Trimming removed 4 bases from V and 9 bases from J, with 15 bases in between. The full variable domain, rest sourced from reference TRBV9 and TRBJ2-3, is DSGVTQTPKHLITATGQRVTLRCSPRSGDLSVYWYQQSLDQGLQFLIQYYNGEERAKGNILERFSAQQFPDLHSELNLSSLELGDSALYFCASSTGGGRTQYFGPGTRLTVL.

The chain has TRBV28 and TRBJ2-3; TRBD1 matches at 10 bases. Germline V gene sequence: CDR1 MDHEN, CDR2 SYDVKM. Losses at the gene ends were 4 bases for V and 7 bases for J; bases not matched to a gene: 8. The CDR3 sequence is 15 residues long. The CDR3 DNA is TGTGCCAGCAGTTCCCCCGGGACAGGGGATCATACGCAGTATTTT. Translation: CASSSPGTGDHTQYF.

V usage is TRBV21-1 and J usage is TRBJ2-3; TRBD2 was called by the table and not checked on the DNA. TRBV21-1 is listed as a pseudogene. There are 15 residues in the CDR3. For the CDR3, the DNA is TGTGCCAGCAGCAACCCGGTAGAATTCACAGATACGCAGTATTTT. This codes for CASSNPVEFTDTQYF.

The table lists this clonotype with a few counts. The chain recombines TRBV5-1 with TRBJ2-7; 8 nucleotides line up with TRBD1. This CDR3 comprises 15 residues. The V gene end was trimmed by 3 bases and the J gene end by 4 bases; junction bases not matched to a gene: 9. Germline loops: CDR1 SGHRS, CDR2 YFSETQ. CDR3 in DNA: TGCGCCAGCAGCTCGGCCCCAGGGGGCGCGTACGAGCAGTACTTC. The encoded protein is CASSSAPGGAYEQYF.

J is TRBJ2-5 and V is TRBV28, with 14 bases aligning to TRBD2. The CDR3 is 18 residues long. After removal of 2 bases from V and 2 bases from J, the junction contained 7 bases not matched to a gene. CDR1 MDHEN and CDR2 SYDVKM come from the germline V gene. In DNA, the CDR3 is TGTGCCAGCAGTTTAGGTCGACTAGCGGGAGGGTTACAAGAGACCCAGTACTTC. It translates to CASSLGRLAGGLQETQYF. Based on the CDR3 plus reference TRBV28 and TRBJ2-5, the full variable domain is DVKVTQSSRYLVKRTGEKVFLECVQDMDHENMFWYRQDPGLGLRLIYFSYDVKMKEKGDIPEGYSVSREKKERFSLILESASTNQTSMYLCASSLGRLAGGLQETQYFGPGTRLLVL.